The present T cell receptor beta chain was sequenced within a study of identical twins. Findings and caveats of the study: Insertions ran lower in abundant cord blood beta clonotypes, though not in memory repertoires. One should note that invariant MAIT and iNKT cells could partly confound zero-insertion analyses.

In TCRdb, the 5' RACE reads were re-called with MiXCR into one record per CDR3 protein. The sample includes 600,000 to 800,000 distinct CDR3 sequences, approximately 22% of them seen just once. Turning to this clonotype: No antigen is known for it.

Deletions cut 4 bases from V and 3 bases from J, with 12 bases between. The CDR3 has 14 residues. Germline V gene sequence: CDR1 LGHDT, CDR2 YNNKEL (reference sequence). These data also formed part of another study, on T cells expressing NK-cell markers.

The sequenced sample consisted of PBMCs. V gene TRBV3-1 combines with J gene TRBJ1-2; weak D call: TRBD1 (6 bases). This TCR derives from a woman under 30 in good health. DNA for the CDR3: TGTGCCAGCAGCCCCAGGGGCCAGGACTATGGCTACACCTTC. Its protein is CASSPRGQDYGYTF.